This TCR beta chain was found in a study of monozygotic twins with inflammatory bowel disease (dated by TCRdb to between 2018 and 2021). Regarding the complete study: The full study comprised 28 monozygotic twin pairs: nine German pairs (four IBD-concordant, five IBD-discordant) and 19 IBD-discordant Danish pairs. Disease-associated traits were sought mainly through comparisons between IBD patients and their genetically identical healthy co-twins within discordant pairs. Each individual had, on average, about 151 000 unique TCRalpha sequences and 181 000 unique TCRbeta sequences available for analysis. The paper's findings and limits, for the study overall: Different T cell subtypes could not be distinguished in the analysis. Because patients were on differing immunosuppressive treatments, the repertoires may have picked up extra background noise and inter-individual variability. No single strong signal or clonotype linked to IBD turned up in the results, so the idea that one exists was not supported. Repertoire similarity did not differ between concordant and discordant twins, possibly due to limited statistical power. IBD patients had lower TCRbeta repertoire diversity, measured by the inverse Simpson index, than their healthy co-twins. Compared with healthy twins, IBD patients had fewer clonotypes in common with other individuals, a difference most pronounced in patients showing signs of disease activity.

The CDR3 goes from the cysteine to the phenylalanine over 16 residues. The DNA sequence is not available. CDR1 and CDR2 are read off the germline V gene (reference sequence) as MNHEY and SMNVEV. From each donor, an approximately 2.3 ml peripheral blood sample was drawn into PAXgene tubes and stored at -80 degrees C. Without any T cell sorting, total RNA was extracted from whole blood using the PAXgene blood miRNA kit on an automated QIAcube. Peripheral blood from monozygotic twin pairs who were concordant or discordant for inflammatory bowel disease underwent deep TCRalpha and TCRbeta repertoire profiling using unique molecular barcoding. Smoking habits were recorded for all twin pairs, with individuals classified as current, former or never smokers. Turning to this clonotype: Its recognized antigen is unknown.

The library relied on 5' RACE. The input for every TCR library was around 4,000 ng of total RNA. cDNA was synthesized with SMARTScribe reverse transcriptase in eight separate reactions per sample. During cDNA synthesis, template switching was used to introduce unique molecular identifiers that contained a 6-nucleotide sample barcode. Two nested PCRs of approximately 16 and 10 cycles amplified the TCRalpha and TCRbeta cDNA, and bead purification followed each PCR. Before amplification, cDNA was treated with uracil DNA-glycosylase and purified using the QIAquick PCR purification kit. The second PCR added Illumina TruSeq-compatible adapters along with sample-specific barcodes. TapeStation and Qubit were used to check library quality and concentration, and roughly 4.8 ng of each library went into the pool. Sequencing of pooled libraries was carried out on an Illumina HiSeq2500 single-index Rapid Run using 2 x 100 bp reads and custom sequencing primers. Turning to the authors' computational methods: PCR and sequencing errors were corrected by UMI-based consensus assembly using MiGEC version 1.2.6. MiXCR version 2.1.1 was used for V(D)J alignment, clonotype assembly and CDR3 extraction. Normalisation of gene usage, clonotype sharing and MAIT/NKT TCR abundance was achieved by analysing the top 1000, 10 000 and 20 000 clonotypes per sample. After downsampling to 27 000 UMIs, diversity was calculated as the inverse Simpson index using the vegan R package. Paired Mann-Whitney U tests were applied to discordant twin pairs, with Benjamini-Hochberg correction for multiple testing. The reads went through TCRdb reprocessing, and each CDR3 protein sequence gets one entry with no DNA. What appears here as the V and J calls and clone size reflects TCRdb's work, not the paper's. The sample's table lists a count of approximately 160,000 distinct CDR3 sequences. The biggest ten clones account for 2.8% of the sample.

The receptor chain draws on TRBV27 and TRBJ2-2; TCRdb selects TRBD1, and the lack of DNA leaves this call unchecked. Sequencing was done on a sample of blood. This receptor was obtained from a human donor with ulcerative colitis or Crohn's disease, or a healthy co-twin of an affected twin (not recorded which). CDR3 region: CASSLRDRGYTGELFF.